This T cell receptor (beta chain) is drawn from a study of identical twins' blood T cells. The germline V gene has CDR1 MNHEY and CDR2 SVGEGT. CDR3 size: 15 residues. V trimming: 6 bases; J trimming: 5 bases; junction bases outside the gene matches: 9. Study-level findings and limits: Twin similarity might stem from environmental factors, not only genetics. Each donor's most abundant TCRbeta clonotypes shared more CDR3 sequences with her twin than unrelated donors.

Comments on this clonotype: Its target is unknown.

TCR cDNA libraries came from RNA via a modified published protocol. TCRdb passed the 5' RACE reads through MiXCR, listing each CDR3 protein once. Altogether 350,000 to 450,000 distinct CDR3 sequences are present, about 28% being singletons, with the ten largest covering about 6%. The chain links TRBV6-2 or TRBV6-3 to TRBJ1-4, with 7 nucleotides matching TRBD1. The specimen was PBMCs. This sequence was found in a woman aged 18-55 years in good health. The CDR3 region is CASREGQVANEKLFF. DNA of the CDR3: TGTGCCAGCAGGGAAGGACAGGTAGCAAATGAAAAACTGTTTTTT.